This TCR beta chain was captured in a study of blood T cell repertoires in COVID-19. Study at large: Sites in the United States, Italy and Spain provided acute and convalescent COVID-19 samples. T cells, B-cell-depleted T cells, or PBMCs supplied cDNA or gDNA.

Per the study methods: Nucleated cell number was recorded as an estimate derived from reference gene primer amplification. TCRdb's copy holds only in-frame clones and misses some; the assay was immunoSEQ multiplex PCR. Clonal size and the V and J genes are those of that table, whereas D and trimming came from the DNA. The sample holds approximately 110,000 clones, 70% to 85% seen once. V trimming: 2 bases; J trimming: 9 bases; junction bases outside the gene matches: 7. CDR1 is SGDLS, CDR2 YYNGEE, per germline. The CDR3 totals 13 residues. The clonotype comes from a man in his 70s with active or convalescent COVID-19. Specimen: peripheral blood. This chain connects TRBV9 to TRBJ2-7; 8 positions agree with TRBD2. For the CDR3, the DNA is TGTGCCAGCAGCGTGACTAGCGTCTCTGTGCAGTACTTC. Protein product: CASSVTSVSVQYF.